This T cell receptor (beta chain) derives from a study of blood T cells in healthy people across ages (dated by TCRdb to between 2015 and 2016). Background for the entire study: In model experiments, template switching captured about one uniquely barcoded TCR beta cDNA molecule for every two T cells. To avoid experimental bias, donors of different ages were distributed randomly across sequencing lanes. Donors were grouped into four age groups: young (average approximately 16 years), middle-aged (39), aged (approximately 67) and long-lived (about 82). To track age-related changes in TCR beta repertoire diversity, the study relied on deep sequencing normalized with unique cDNA molecular identifiers. Two additional independent replicas of 1 million unique cDNA reads from the same blood draw were analyzed for two donors (one aged 18 to 29 and one aged 80 or older). What the work shows at the level of the full study, not this receptor alone: Compared with the aged group, more naive CD4+ T cells, fewer expanded clones and increased TCR diversity were shown by the long-lived group, suggesting age selection. There was a strong correlation between observed TCR beta diversity and the percentage of naive T cells measured by flow cytometry. Total diversity estimates from one million sequenced T cells were considered lower bounds and underestimates. Donor CMV infection status was unknown, potentially confounding age-related changes in expanded clonotypes. Bulk unsorted PBMC profiling prevented conclusive comparison of naive and antigen-experienced compartments. Observed TCR beta diversity per million T cells fell roughly linearly with age, and a significant reduction was already apparent by age around 40.

The library was generated by 5' RACE. The sequencer was an Illumina HiSeq 2500. A second PCR of about 7 to 12 cycles was run with a J-beta primer mix and a sample-barcoded 5' primer. A template-switch 5' adaptor carrying 12 random nucleotides introduced a unique molecular identifier onto each TCR beta cDNA molecule. At least 3 million CDR3-containing paired-end reads were obtained from each sample. The Mint cDNA synthesis kit, primed by a TRBC-specific oligonucleotide, was used to synthesize first-strand cDNA from all RNA. After uracil-DNA glycosylase treatment, a first 18-cycle PCR used universal primers M1SS and BC2_uni_R on all cDNA. The published analysis was carried out like this. For normalization, 1 million high-quality reads were randomly selected from each sample, with every read carrying a distinct molecular identifier. Reads with shared molecular identifiers were discarded instead of being binned into consensus sequences. MiTCR, run with a Q25 quality threshold and the strictest error-elimination algorithm, handled CDR3 identification, clonotype clustering and error correction. A nonparametric unseen species model with Euler transformation was used to estimate a lower bound on total TCR beta diversity. In TCRdb, the public reads were trimmed at Q25 with fastp and aligned with MiXCR, with productive beta chains retained. Rows are unified per CDR3 protein, each entry keeping the most common DNA and genes. In this record, the V and J calls reflect TCRdb's handling and not the investigators' own analysis. The sample yields about 2 million distinct CDR3 sequences; roughly 49% were counted once. The top ten clones comprise roughly 2% of the sample.

Trimming takes 0 bases from V and 14 bases from J, and the germline ends sit 14 bases apart. CDR3 length: 13 amino acids, cysteine to phenylalanine. Here the CDR3 DNA is all that survives: 39 bases in frame from base 1. Taken from the germline V gene (reference sequence), the CDR1 and CDR2 loops are LGHDT and YNNKEL. The 40 or so donors, aged about 6 to 95 years, were systemically healthy Caucasian individuals from Russia. Ten milliliters of peripheral blood were drawn from each donor into EDTA-treated Vacutainer tubes. Ficoll-Paque density-gradient centrifugation was used to isolate PBMCs, with at least 7 million per sample. Trizol reagent was used to extract total RNA from PBMCs, with at least 6 micrograms per sample. Naive CD45RAhigh/CD27high T cell percentages were measured by flow cytometry on a PBMC aliquot from every donor. This clonotype was seen more than once but under ten times. It has no known antigen specificity. No qualities accompany the bases; no much larger clone lies one base away.

Sample: blood. The source of this sequence is a middle-aged woman in good health. The rearranged chain carries TRBV3-1 and TRBJ2-1; TRBD2 is a weak D gene call, 6 bases matching. CDR3 loop: CASSQDFGEREFF. The base sequence is TGTGCCAGCAGCCAAGATTTTGGGGAGCGGGAGTTCTTC.